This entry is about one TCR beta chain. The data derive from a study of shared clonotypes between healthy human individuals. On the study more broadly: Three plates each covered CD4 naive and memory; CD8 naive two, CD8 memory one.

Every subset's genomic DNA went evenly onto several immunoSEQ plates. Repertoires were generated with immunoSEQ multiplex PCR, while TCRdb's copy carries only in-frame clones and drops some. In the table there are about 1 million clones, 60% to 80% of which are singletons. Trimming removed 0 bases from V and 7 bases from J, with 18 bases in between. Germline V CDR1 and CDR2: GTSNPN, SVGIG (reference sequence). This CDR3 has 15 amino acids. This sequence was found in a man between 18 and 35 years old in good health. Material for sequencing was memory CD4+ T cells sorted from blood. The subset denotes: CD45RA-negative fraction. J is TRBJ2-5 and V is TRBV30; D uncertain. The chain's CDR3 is CAWSVDSSLPRTQYF. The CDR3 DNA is TGTGCCTGGAGTGTAGATAGCAGCCTTCCAAGGACCCAGTACTTC.